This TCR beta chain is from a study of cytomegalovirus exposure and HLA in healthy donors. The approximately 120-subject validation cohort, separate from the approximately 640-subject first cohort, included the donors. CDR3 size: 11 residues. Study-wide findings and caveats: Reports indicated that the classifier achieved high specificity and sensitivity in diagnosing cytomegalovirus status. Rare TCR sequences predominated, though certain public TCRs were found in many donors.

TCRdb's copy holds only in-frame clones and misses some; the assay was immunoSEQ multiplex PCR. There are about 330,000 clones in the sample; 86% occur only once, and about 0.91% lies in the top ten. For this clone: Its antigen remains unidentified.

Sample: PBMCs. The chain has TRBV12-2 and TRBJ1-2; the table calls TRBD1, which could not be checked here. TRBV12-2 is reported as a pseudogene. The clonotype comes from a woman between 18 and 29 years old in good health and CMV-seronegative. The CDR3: CASRSDSRGTF. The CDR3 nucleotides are TGTGCAAGTCGCTCGGACAGCCGCGGCACCTTC.